One sample yielded the 20 T cell receptor beta chains listed below, sequenced in a study of CD4 T cells in relation to SARS-CoV-2 and coronaviruses. The data were produced by immunoSEQ multiplex PCR, yet TCRdb's version contains in-frame clones alone and is incomplete. There are tens of thousands of clones in the sample; around 75% occur only once, and roughly an eighth lies in the top ten. These receptors are not linked to any known antigen. Before the COVID-19 pandemic, during about 2010-2018, CD4+ T cells were taken from unexposed donors. Isolation of CD4+ T cells took place after approximately 10 days in culture. Sequenced material: CD4+ T cells from PBMCs, cultured in vitro. All receptors derive from a human donor in good health.

CDR3 loop: CASSYRLAEETQYF. DNA for the CDR3: TGTGCCAGCAGTTACCGACTAGCGGAAGAGACCCAGTACTTC. The gene calls are TRBV5-5 and TRBJ2-5; 9 bases line up with TRBD2. V shed 5 bases and J 3 bases; nucleotides not matched to a gene: 5. The CDR3 loop spans 14 amino acids. Germline CDR1 reads SGHKS; CDR2 reads YYEKEE (reference sequence).

This rearrangement joins TRBV20-1 to TRBJ2-3; a weak D match, TRBD2 (7 bases). Germline lookup yields CDR1 DFQATT and CDR2 SNEGSKA (reference sequence). With 3 bases removed from V and 1 base from J, the gap between germline ends came to 26 bases. The CDR3 contains 19 residues. This CDR3 reads CSASFGGLRLAVGTDTQYF. DNA for the CDR3: TGCAGTGCTAGTTTCGGGGGGCTCCGTCTGGCTGTTGGCACAGATACGCAGTATTTT.

The chain links TRBV5-1 to TRBJ2-5, with D unclear. Trimming removed 4 bases from V and 5 bases from J, with 15 bases in between. CDR3 size: 14 residues. Germline V gene sequence: CDR1 SGHRS, CDR2 YFSETQ. The CDR3 region is CASSTSRFRETQYF. The CDR3 DNA follows: TGCGCCAGCAGCACATCTAGGTTTAGGGAGACCCAGTACTTC.

V and J are TRBV6-5 and TRBJ1-2; 8 bases are a match to TRBD1. Trimming took 6 bases from V and 3 from J; bases not matched to a gene: 9. This CDR3 is 15 amino acids long. CDR1 is MNHEY and CDR2 is SVGAGI in the germline V gene. DNA for the CDR3: TGTGCCAGCAGGAAAGGACAGGGAATTTACTATGGCTACACCTTC. Amino acids: CASRKGQGIYYGYTF.

The V and J genes are TRBV4-1 and TRBJ1-1; TRBD1 matches 7 bases. There are 15 residues in the CDR3. V dropped 2 bases and J dropped 0; count of bases not matched to a gene: 3. Germline V lookup: CDR1 MGHRA, CDR2 YSYEKL. This CDR3 reads CASSQQGQLNTEAFF. The CDR3 region has the DNA TGCGCCAGCAGCCAACAGGGACAGCTGAACACTGAAGCTTTCTTT.

The V call is TRBV27, the J call TRBJ1-6; D unclear. CDR3 length equals 18 residues. Trimming shortened V by 5 bases and J by 0 bases, and 17 bases separated the two germline ends. Germline V lookup: CDR1 MNHEY, CDR2 SMNVEV (reference sequence). The CDR3 DNA follows: TGTGCCAGCAGTCCGCGGACGGGGAGGAGCTCCTATAATTCACCCCTCCACTTT. Protein: CASSPRTGRSSYNSPLHF.

J is TRBJ1-6 and V is TRBV2; D ambiguous. CDR3 size: 15 residues. Germline CDR1 is SNHLY and CDR2 is FYNNEI. Deletions cut 7 bases from V and 7 bases from J, with 17 bases between. CDR3 amino acids: CASIPPTYLNSPLHF. The CDR3 nucleotides read TGTGCCAGCATTCCACCGACTTACCTAAATTCACCCCTCCACTTT.

The rearrangement uses TRBV2 and TRBJ1-6; the D gene is possibly TRBD1 (5 bases). CDR1 and CDR2 (germline): SNHLY, FYNNEI. This CDR3 region has 15 residues. V was clipped by 10 bases and J by 0 bases, with 13 bases between them. CDR3 bases: TGTGCCACCTCAGGGAGTAACTCCTATAATTCACCCCTCCACTTT. Amino acids: CATSGSNSYNSPLHF.

This clone was detected only once. This rearrangement joins TRBV5-4 to TRBJ2-5; D uncertain. CDR3 length: 13 amino acids. Trimming shortened V by 1 base and J by 2 bases, and 6 bases separated the two germline ends. Germline V CDR1 and CDR2: SGHNT, YYREEE (reference sequence). The CDR3 nucleotides are TGTGCCAGCAGCTTGCTACCGCAAGAGACCCAGTACTTC. This sequence encodes CASSLLPQETQYF.

V and J are TRBV6-1 and TRBJ1-2; D unclear. V was trimmed by 2 bases and J by 7 bases, leaving 11 bases between them. In germline, CDR1 is MNHNS, CDR2 SASEGT. This CDR3 has 13 residues. The DNA for the CDR3 is TGTGCCAGCAGTGAACCCGTGAAGGGTGGCTACACCTTC. This sequence encodes CASSEPVKGGYTF.

CDR3 sequence (DNA): TGTGCCAGCAGCCGAAGTTTCGGTGATGAAGCTTTCTTT. Translation gives CASSRSFGDEAFF. The chain employs TRBV4-2 and TRBJ1-1; D unclear. Germline V CDR1 and CDR2: LGHNA, YNFKEQ. V was trimmed by 4 bases and J by 7 bases, leaving 13 bases between them. This CDR3 spans 13 amino acids.

This clone has only a few counts. V and J are TRBV3-1 (or the pseudogene TRBV3-2) and TRBJ1-3, with D possibly TRBD1 on 5 matching bases. V was trimmed by 4 bases and J by 7 bases, leaving 14 bases between them. Germline values: CDR1 LGHDT, CDR2 YNNKEL (reference sequence). The CDR3 is 14 residues long. CDR3 sequence: CASSPVSWGNTIYF. The CDR3 DNA reads TGTGCCAGCAGCCCGGTTTCATGGGGCAACACCATATATTTT.

The genes are TRBV5-1 and TRBJ1-1; D ambiguous. This CDR3 region has 13 residues. Trimming shortened V by 0 bases and J by 0 bases, and 3 bases separated the two germline ends. The germline V gene has CDR1 SGHRS and CDR2 YFSETQ. The CDR3 DNA follows: TGCGCCAGCAGCTTGGAGGTGAACACTGAAGCTTTCTTT. This gives the protein CASSLEVNTEAFF.

The chain recombines TRBV9 with TRBJ2-3, with TRBD2 matching over 10 bases. This CDR3 region has 16 residues. Germline V gene data show CDR1 as SGDLS and CDR2 as YYNGEE. Trimming cost V 4 bases and J 5 bases; bases outside gene matches: 10. The CDR3 region has the DNA TGTGCCAGCAGCCCCAGAGCGGGAGGGCCGGGAGATACGCAGTATTTT. It is translated as CASSPRAGGPGDTQYF.

The V gene is TRBV7-8, the J gene TRBJ2-1, with D maybe TRBD1 (6 bases). V was shortened by 5 bases and J by 6 bases, with 14 bases between the two germline ends. The germline gives CDR1 SGHVS, CDR2 FQNEAQ. The CDR3 has 14 amino acids. The CDR3 loop is CASSVGGLSNEQFF. DNA for the CDR3: TGTGCCAGCAGCGTAGGGGGTCTTTCCAATGAGCAGTTCTTC.

The CDR3 sequence: CATTSSNTQYF. The CDR3 region has the DNA TGTGCCACCACCTCGAGCAATACGCAGTATTTT. The chain links TRBV19 to TRBJ2-3; no clear D gene. Germline V lookup: CDR1 LNHDA, CDR2 SQIVND (reference sequence). The CDR3 consists of 11 residues. The V end lost 10 bases, the J end lost 7 bases, and 12 bases lay between the germline ends.

V is TRBV19 and J is TRBJ1-5; D perhaps matches TRBD1 (5 bases). From germline, CDR1 is LNHDA and CDR2 SQIVND (reference sequence). Trimming took off 4 bases at V and 0 bases at J, with 7 bases between the two ends. This CDR3 has 14 residues. The CDR3 sequence is CASSKTDSNQPQHF. Here the CDR3 DNA reads TGTGCCAGTAGTAAGACAGATAGCAATCAGCCCCAGCATTTT. Complete variable domain (other parts from reference TRBV19 and TRBJ1-5): DGGITQSPKYLFRKEGQNVTLSCEQNLNHDAMYWYRQDPGQGLRLIYYSQIVNDFQKGDIAEGYSVSREKKESFPLTVTSAQKNPTAFYLCASSKTDSNQPQHFGDGTRLSIL.

The CDR3 region has the DNA TGTGCCAGCAGTTTCCGCACAGGGGTTTCGTCACCCCTCCACTTT. Encoded protein: CASSFRTGVSSPLHF. J is TRBJ1-6 and V is TRBV28; TRBD1 matches 7 bases. The CDR3 is 15 amino acids. CDR1 MDHEN and CDR2 SYDVKM come from the germline V gene. Losses at the gene ends were 3 bases for V and 10 bases for J; bases not matched to a gene: 9.

This clone was found once. The chain has TRBV19 and TRBJ1-1, with 7 bases fitting TRBD1. The J segment lost 0 bases and the V segment lost 6 bases, leaving 13 bases of the junction unmatched. Germline lookup yields CDR1 LNHDA and CDR2 SQIVND (reference sequence). The CDR3 runs 17 residues. CDR3 residues: CASRALNRGHLNTEAFF. In DNA, the CDR3 is TGTGCCAGTAGAGCTTTAAACAGGGGTCACCTGAACACTGAAGCTTTCTTT.

The V and J genes are TRBV10-1 and TRBJ2-2; TRBD1 might be the D (5 bases). The germline CDR1 and CDR2 sequences are WNHNN and SYGVQD (reference sequence). The V gene lost 3 bases and the J gene lost 3 bases, with 8 bases spanning the gap. This CDR3 spans 14 amino acids. CDR3 loop: CASSDRADTGELFF. In DNA, the CDR3 is TGCGCCAGCAGTGACAGGGCGGACACCGGGGAGCTGTTTTTT.